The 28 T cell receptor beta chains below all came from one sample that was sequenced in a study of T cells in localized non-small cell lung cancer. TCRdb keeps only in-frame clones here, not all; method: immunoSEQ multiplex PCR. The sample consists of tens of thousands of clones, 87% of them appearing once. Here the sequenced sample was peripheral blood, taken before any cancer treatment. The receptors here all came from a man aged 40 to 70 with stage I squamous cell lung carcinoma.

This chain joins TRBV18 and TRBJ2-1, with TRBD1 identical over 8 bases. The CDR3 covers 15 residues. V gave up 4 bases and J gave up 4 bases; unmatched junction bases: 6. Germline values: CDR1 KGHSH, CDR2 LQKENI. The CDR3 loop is CASSQSGGGYNEQFF. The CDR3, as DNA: TGTGCCAGCTCACAATCAGGGGGCGGTTACAATGAGCAGTTCTTC.

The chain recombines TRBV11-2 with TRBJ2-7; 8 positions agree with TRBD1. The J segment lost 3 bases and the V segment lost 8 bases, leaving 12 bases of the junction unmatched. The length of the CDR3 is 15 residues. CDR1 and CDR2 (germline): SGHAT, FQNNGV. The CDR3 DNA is TGTGCCAGCCGAACCCAAGGACAGGGATTCTACGAGCAGTACTTC. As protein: CASRTQGQGFYEQYF.

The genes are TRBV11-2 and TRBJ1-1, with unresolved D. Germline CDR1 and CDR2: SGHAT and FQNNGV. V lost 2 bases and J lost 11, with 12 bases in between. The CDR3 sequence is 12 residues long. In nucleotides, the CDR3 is TGTGCCAGCAGCTTATCACCTCCCGGGGCTTTCTTT. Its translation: CASSLSPPGAFF.

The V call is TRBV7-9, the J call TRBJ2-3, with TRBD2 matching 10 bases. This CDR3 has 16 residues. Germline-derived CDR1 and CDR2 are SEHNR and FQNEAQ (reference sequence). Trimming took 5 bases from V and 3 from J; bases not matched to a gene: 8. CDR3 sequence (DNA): TGTGCCAGCAGCCGCCTAGCGGGGGCCGGAACAGATACGCAGTATTTT. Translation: CASSRLAGAGTDTQYF.

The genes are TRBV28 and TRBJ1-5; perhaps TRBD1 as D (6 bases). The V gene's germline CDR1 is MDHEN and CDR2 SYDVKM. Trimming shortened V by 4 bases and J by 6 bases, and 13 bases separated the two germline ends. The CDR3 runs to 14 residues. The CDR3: CASSSWGAVQPQHF. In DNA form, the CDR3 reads TGTGCCAGCAGTTCGTGGGGGGCGGTTCAGCCCCAGCATTTT.

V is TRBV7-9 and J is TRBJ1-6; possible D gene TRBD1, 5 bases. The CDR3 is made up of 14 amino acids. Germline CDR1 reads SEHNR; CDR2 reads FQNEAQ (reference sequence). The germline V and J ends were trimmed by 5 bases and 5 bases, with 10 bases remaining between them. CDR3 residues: CASSLQANNSPLHF. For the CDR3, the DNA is TGTGCCAGCAGCCTACAGGCAAATAATTCACCCCTCCACTTT.

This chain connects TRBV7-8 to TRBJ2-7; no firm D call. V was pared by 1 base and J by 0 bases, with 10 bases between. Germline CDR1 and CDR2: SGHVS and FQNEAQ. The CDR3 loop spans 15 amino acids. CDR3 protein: CASSLGLGISYEQYF. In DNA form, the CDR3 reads TGTGCCAGCAGCTTAGGTTTAGGGATCTCCTACGAGCAGTACTTC.

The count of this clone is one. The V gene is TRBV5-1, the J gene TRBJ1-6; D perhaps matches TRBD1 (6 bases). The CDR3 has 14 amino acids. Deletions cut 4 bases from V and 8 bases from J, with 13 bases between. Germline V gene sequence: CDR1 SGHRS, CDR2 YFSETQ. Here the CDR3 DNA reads TGCGCCAGCAGCCCGGACAGTAGCGATTCACCCCTCCACTTT. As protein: CASSPDSSDSPLHF.

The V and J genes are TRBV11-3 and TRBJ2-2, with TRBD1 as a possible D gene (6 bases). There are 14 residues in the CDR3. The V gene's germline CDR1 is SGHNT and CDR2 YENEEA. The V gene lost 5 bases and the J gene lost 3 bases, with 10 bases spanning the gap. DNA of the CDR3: TGTGCCAGCAGCGAGGGGGATGACACCGGGGAGCTGTTTTTT. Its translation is CASSEGDDTGELFF.

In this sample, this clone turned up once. CDR3 sequence reads: CASSLTMINSYEQYF. The CDR3 DNA follows: TGTGCCAGCAGCCTTACAATGATCAACTCCTACGAGCAGTACTTC. The rearrangement uses TRBV7-9 and TRBJ2-7; D gene unclear. Germline V CDR1 and CDR2: SEHNR, FQNEAQ (reference sequence). Trimming took off 5 bases at V and 0 bases at J, with 14 bases between the two ends. This CDR3 region has 15 residues.

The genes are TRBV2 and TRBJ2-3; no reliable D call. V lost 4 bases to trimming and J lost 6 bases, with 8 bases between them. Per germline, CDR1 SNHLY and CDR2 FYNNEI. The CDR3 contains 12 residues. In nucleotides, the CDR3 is TGTGCCAGCAGTGTCAGGCGGGATACGCAGTATTTT. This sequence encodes CASSVRRDTQYF.

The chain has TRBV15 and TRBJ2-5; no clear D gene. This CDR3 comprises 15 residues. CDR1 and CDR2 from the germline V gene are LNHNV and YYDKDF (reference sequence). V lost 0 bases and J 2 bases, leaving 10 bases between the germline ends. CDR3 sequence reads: CATSRDLGPQETQYF. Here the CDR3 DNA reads TGTGCCACCAGCAGAGATCTCGGTCCTCAAGAGACCCAGTACTTC.

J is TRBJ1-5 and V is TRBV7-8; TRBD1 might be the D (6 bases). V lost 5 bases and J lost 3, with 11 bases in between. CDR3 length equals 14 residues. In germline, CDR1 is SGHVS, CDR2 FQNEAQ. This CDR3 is CASSPGQFNQPQHF. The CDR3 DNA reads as TGTGCCAGCAGCCCAGGACAGTTCAATCAGCCCCAGCATTTT.

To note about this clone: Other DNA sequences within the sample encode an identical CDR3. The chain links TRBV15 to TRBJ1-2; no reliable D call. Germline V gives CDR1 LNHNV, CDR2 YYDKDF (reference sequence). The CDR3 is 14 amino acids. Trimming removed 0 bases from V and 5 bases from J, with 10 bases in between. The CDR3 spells CATSRDSAVYGYTF. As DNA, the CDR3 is TGTGCCACCAGCAGAGATAGTGCAGTTTATGGCTACACCTTC.

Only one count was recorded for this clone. The CDR3 region is CASSFAGGVGYTF. The CDR3 DNA reads as TGTGCCAGCAGCTTCGCGGGGGGCGTTGGCTACACCTTC. The chain carries TRBV11-2 and TRBJ1-2; D is possibly TRBD1 (6 bases). Deletions cut 3 bases from V and 7 bases from J, with 12 bases between. The CDR3 loop spans 13 amino acids. Germline V CDR1 and CDR2: SGHAT, FQNNGV. Combining the CDR3 with reference TRBV11-2 and TRBJ1-2 gives the whole variable domain EAGVAQSPRYKIIEKRQSVAFWCNPISGHATLYWYQQILGQGPKLLIQFQNNGVVDDSQLPKDRFSAERLKGVDSTLKIQPAKLEDSAVYLCASSFAGGVGYTFGSGTRLTVV.

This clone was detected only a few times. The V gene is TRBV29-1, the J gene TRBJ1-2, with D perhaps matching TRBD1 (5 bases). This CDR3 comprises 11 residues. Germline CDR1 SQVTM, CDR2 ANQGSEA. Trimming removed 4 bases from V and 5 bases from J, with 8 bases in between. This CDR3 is CSVVGQYGYTF. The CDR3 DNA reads TGCAGCGTTGTGGGGCAATATGGCTACACCTTC.

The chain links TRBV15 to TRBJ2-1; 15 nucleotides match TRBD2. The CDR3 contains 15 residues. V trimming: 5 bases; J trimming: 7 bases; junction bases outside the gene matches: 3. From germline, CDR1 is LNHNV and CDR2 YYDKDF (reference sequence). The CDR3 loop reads CATSVGTSGGNEQFF. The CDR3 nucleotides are TGTGCCACCAGCGTTGGGACTAGCGGGGGGAATGAGCAGTTCTTC. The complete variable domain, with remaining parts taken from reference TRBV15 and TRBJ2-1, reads DAMVIQNPRYQVTQFGKPVTLSCSQTLNHNVMYWYQQKSSQAPKLLFHYYDKDFNNEADTPDNFQSRRPNTSFCFLDIRSPGLGDTAMYLCATSVGTSGGNEQFFGPGTRLTVL.

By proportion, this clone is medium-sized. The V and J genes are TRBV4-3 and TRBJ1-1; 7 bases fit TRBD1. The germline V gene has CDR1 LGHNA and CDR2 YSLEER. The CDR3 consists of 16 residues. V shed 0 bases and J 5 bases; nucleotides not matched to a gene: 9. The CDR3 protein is CASSQDLAGGGTEAFF. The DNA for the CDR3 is TGCGCCAGCAGCCAAGATCTAGCAGGGGGAGGGACTGAAGCTTTCTTT.

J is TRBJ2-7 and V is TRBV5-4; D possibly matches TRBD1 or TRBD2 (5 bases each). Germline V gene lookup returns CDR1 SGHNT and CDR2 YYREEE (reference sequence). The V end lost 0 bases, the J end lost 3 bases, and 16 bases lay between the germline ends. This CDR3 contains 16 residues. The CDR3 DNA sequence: TGTGCCAGCAGCTTGGTTTCTACGGGGCCGCACTACGAGCAGTACTTC. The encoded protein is CASSLVSTGPHYEQYF.

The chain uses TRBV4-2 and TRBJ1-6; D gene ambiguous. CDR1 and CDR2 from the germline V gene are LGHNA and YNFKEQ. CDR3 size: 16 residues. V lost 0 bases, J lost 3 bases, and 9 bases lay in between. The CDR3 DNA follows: TGTGCCAGCAGCCAAGATCAGGCAGGCTATAATTCACCCCTCCACTTT. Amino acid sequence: CASSQDQAGYNSPLHF.

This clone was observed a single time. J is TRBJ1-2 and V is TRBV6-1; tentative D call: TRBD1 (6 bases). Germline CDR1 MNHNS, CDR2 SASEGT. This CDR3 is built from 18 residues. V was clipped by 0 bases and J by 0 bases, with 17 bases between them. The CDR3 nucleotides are TGTGCCAGCAGTGAAGCGGGGGACAAGGAGGGCTCTAACTATGGCTACACCTTC. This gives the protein CASSEAGDKEGSNYGYTF.

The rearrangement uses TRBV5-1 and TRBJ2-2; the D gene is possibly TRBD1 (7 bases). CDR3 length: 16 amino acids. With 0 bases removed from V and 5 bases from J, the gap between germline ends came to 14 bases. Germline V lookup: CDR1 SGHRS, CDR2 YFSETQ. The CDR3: CASSLGPGGLTGELFF. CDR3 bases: TGCGCCAGCAGCTTGGGACCAGGGGGACTGACCGGGGAGCTGTTTTTT.

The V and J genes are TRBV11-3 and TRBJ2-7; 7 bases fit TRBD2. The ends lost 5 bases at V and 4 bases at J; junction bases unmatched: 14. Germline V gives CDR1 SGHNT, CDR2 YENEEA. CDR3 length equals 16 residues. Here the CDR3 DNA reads TGTGCCAGCAGCCCCCGTTCTGGCGGGAGAGATTACGAGCAGTACTTC. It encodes CASSPRSGGRDYEQYF.

CDR3 amino acids: CASQTAPLNQPQHF. CDR3 DNA sequence: TGTGCCAGCCAGACCGCTCCCCTCAATCAGCCCCAGCATTTT. This chain uses TRBV6-1 with TRBJ1-5; D uncertain. CDR3 length: 14 amino acids. Trimming removed 8 bases at V and 3 bases at J, with 14 bases between. Germline loops: CDR1 MNHNS, CDR2 SASEGT.

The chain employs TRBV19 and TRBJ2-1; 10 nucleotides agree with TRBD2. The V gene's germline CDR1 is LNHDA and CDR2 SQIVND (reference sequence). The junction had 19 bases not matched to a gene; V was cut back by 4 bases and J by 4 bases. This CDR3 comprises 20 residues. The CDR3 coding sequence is TGTGCCAGTAGTAGGAAGATAATTAGATCGGGACTAGCGAATTACAATGAGCAGTTCTTC. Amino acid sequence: CASSRKIIRSGLANYNEQFF.

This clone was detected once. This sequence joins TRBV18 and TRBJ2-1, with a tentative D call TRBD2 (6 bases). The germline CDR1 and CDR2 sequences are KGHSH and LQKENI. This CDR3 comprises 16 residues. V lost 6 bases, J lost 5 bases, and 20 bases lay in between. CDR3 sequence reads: CASSPSLALVNNEQFF. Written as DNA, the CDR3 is TGTGCCAGCTCCCCAAGCCTAGCGTTGGTGAACAATGAGCAGTTCTTC.

The CDR3 reads CASQKLGGISSYNEQFF. The CDR3 DNA sequence: TGTGCCAGCCAAAAATTGGGAGGGATCAGCTCCTACAATGAGCAGTTCTTC. V is TRBV2 and J is TRBJ2-1, with 7 bases lining up with TRBD2. The V gene's germline CDR1 is SNHLY and CDR2 FYNNEI. This CDR3 region has 17 residues. The V and J ends lost 8 bases and 0 bases, in that order; junction bases with no gene match: 13.

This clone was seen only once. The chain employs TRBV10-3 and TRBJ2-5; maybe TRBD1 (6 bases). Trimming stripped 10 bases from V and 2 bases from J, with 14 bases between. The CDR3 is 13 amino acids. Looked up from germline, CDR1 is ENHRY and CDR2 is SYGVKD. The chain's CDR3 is CATADSGQETQYF. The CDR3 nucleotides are TGTGCCACTGCGGACAGCGGACAAGAGACCCAGTACTTC.